This T cell receptor (beta chain) was sequenced for a study of T cells in Graves' hyperthyroidism and ophthalmopathy. This CDR3 is built from 13 residues. Germline V gene sequence: CDR1 KGHSH, CDR2 LQKENI. Trimming took off 3 bases at V and 3 bases at J, with 8 bases between the two ends. RNA transcripts were the template for amplifying TCR beta CDR3 regions. First-round RT-PCR with HTBI primers amplified the TCR CDR3 region. From the multiplex PCR reads, TCRdb called clonotypes with MiXCR, one entry per CDR3 protein. Of hundreds of thousands of distinct CDR3 sequences listed, around 16% are singletons. Concerning this clonotype: A much bigger clone sits one base away, suggesting this may be a read error.

The genes are TRBV18 and TRBJ2-5; D is perhaps TRBD1 or TRBD2 (5 bases each). The clonotype originates from a young woman with Graves' hyperthyroidism. Sequenced: blood. This CDR3 reads CASSPGPKETQYF. Written as DNA, the CDR3 is TGTGCCAGCTCACCGGGACCGAAAGAGACCCAGTACTTC.